The TCR beta chain under discussion was sequenced for a study of cytomegalovirus exposure and HLA in healthy donors. This clone was recorded only once. V lost 4 bases to trimming and J lost 0 bases, with 13 bases between them. The CDR3 sequence is 15 residues long. CDR1 and CDR2 (germline): SGHTS, YDEGEE. PCR employed 60 Vbeta and 13 Jbeta primers. Generated by immunoSEQ multiplex PCR, the TCRdb table keeps only in-frame clones and is missing some. The data contain approximately 210,000 clones, less than 85% of them singletons. This clonotype was obtained from a girl aged 5 to 17 in good health and CMV-seropositive. Sequencing input: PBMCs. This chain uses TRBV5-8 with TRBJ1-1, with a possible D match to TRBD1 (5 bases). CDR3 region: CASSRWEGMNTEAFF. The CDR3 DNA is TGTGCCAGCAGCCGATGGGAGGGGATGAACACTGAAGCTTTCTTT.